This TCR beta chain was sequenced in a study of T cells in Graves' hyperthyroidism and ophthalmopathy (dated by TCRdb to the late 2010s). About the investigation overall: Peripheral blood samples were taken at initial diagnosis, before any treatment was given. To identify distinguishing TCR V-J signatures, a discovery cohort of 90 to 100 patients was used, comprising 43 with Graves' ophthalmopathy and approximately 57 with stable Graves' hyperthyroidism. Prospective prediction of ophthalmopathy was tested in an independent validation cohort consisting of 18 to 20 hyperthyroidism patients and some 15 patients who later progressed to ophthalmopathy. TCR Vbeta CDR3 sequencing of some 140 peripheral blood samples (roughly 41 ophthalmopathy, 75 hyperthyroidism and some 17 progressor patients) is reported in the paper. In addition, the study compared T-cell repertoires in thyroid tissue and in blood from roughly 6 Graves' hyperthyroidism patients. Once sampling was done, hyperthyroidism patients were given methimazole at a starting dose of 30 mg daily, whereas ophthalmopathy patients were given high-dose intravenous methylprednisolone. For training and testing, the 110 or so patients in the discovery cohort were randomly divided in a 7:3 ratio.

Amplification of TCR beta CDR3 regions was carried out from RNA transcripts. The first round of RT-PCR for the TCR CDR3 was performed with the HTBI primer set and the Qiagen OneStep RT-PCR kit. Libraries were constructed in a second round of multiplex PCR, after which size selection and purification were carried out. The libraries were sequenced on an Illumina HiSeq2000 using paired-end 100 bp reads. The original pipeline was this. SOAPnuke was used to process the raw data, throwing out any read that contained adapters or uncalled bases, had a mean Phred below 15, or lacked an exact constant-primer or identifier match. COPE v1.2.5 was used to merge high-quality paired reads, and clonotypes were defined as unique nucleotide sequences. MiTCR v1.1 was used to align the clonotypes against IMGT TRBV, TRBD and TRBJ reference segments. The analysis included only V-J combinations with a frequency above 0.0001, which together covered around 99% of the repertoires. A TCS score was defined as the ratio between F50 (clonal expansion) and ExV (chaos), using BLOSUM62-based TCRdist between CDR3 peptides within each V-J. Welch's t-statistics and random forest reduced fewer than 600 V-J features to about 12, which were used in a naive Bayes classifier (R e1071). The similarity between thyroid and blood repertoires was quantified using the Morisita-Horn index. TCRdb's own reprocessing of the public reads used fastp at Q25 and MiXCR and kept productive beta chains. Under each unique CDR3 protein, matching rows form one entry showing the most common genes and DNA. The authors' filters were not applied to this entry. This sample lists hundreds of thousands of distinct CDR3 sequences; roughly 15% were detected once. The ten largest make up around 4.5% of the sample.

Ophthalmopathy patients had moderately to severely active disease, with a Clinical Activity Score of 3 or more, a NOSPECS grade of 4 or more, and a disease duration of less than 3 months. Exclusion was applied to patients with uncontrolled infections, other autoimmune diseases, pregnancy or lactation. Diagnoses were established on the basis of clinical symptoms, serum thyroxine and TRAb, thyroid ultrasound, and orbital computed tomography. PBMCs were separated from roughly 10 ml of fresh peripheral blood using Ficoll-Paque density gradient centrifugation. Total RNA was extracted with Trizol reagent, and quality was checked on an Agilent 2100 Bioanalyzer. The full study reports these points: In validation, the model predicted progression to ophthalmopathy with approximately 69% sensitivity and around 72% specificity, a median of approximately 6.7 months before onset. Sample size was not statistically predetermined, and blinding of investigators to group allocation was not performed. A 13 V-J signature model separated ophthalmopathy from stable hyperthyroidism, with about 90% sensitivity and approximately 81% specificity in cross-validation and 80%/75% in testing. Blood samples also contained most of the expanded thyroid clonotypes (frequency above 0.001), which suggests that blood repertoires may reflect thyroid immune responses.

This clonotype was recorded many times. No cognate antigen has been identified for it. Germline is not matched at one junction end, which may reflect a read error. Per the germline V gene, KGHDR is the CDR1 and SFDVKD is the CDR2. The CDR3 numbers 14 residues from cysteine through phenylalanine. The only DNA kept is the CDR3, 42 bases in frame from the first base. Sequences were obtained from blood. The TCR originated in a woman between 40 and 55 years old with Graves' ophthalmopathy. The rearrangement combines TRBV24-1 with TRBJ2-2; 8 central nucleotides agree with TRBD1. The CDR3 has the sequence CATRTGKASGELFF. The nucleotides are TGTGCGACCAGGACAGGGAAGGCTTCCGGGGAGCTGTTTTTT.